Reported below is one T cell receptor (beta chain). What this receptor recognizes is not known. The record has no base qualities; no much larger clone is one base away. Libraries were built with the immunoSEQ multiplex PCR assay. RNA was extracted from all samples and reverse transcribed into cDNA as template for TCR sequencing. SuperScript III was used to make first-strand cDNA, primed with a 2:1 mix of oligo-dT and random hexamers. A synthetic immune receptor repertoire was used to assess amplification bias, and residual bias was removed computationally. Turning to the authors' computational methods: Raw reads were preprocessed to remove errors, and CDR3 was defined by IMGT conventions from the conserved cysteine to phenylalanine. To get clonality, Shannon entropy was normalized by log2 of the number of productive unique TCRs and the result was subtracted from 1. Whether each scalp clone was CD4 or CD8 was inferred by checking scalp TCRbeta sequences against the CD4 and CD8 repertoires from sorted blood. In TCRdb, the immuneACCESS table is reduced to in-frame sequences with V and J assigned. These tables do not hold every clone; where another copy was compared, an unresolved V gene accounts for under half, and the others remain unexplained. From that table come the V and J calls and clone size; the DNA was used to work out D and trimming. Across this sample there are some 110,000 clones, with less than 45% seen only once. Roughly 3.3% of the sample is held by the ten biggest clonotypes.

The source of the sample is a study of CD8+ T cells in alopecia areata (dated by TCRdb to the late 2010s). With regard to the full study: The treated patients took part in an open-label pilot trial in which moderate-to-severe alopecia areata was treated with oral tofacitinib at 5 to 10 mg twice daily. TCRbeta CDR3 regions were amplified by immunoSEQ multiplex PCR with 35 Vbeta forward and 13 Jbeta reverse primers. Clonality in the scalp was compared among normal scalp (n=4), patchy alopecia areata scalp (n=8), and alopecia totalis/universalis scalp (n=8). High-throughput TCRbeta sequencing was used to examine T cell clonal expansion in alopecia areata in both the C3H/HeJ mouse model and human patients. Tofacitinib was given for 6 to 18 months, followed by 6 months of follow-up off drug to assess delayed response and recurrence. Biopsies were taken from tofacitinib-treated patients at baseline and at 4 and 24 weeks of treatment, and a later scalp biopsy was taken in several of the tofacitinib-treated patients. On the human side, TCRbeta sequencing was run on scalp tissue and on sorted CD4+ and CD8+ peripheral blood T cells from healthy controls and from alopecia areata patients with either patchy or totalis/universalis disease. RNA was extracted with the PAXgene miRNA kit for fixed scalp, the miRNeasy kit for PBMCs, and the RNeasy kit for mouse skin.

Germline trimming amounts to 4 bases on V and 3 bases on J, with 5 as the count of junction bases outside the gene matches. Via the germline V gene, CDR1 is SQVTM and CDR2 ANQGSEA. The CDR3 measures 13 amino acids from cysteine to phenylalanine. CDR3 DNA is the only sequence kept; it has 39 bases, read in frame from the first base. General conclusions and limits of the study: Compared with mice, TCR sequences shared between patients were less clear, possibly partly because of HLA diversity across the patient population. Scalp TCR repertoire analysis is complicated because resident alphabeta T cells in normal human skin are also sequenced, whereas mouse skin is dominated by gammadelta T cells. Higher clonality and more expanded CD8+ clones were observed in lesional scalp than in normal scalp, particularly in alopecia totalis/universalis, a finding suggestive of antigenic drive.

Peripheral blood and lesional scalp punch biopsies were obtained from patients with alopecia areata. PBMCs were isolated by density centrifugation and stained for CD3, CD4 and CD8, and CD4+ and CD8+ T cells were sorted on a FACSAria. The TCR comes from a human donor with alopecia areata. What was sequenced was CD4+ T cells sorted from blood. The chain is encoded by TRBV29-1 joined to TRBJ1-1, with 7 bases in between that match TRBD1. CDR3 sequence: CSVARQGYTEAFF. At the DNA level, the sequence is TGCAGCGTTGCCCGACAGGGTTACACTGAAGCTTTCTTT. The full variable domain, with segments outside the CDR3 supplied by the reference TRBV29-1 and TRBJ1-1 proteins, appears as SAVISQKPSRDICQRGTSLTIQCQVDSQVTMMFWYRQQPGQSLTLIATANQGSEATYESGFVIDKFPISRPNLTFSTLTVSNMSPEDSSIYLCSVARQGYTEAFFGQGTRLTVV.